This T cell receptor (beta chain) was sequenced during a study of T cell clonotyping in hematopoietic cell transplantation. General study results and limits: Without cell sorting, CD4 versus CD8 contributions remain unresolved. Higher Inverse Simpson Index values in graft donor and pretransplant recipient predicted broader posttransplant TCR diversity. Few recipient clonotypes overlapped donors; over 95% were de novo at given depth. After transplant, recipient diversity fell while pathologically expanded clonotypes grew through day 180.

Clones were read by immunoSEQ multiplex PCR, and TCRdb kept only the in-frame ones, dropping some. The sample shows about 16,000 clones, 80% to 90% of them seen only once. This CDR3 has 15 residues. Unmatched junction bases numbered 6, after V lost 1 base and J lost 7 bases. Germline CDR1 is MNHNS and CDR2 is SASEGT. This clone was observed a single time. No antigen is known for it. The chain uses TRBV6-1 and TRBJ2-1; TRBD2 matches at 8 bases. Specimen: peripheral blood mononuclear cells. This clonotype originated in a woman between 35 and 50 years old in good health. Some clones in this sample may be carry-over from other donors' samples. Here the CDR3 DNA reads TGTGCCAGCAGTGAAGAGGCCAGCGGGGGAAATGAGCAGTTCTTC. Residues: CASSEEASGGNEQFF.